This TCR beta chain was observed in a study of T cell responses to AZD1222 COVID-19 vaccine. Study-level findings and limits: Donors skewed white British and female; clonal diversity was possibly underestimated.

Of note for this clone: What it recognizes is unknown.

The CDR3 loop spans 14 amino acids. The ends were cut back, 3 bases at V and 5 bases at J, with 11 bases in the middle. CDR1 is MDHEN and CDR2 is SYDVKM in the germline V gene. TCRdb's table, derived via immunoSEQ multiplex PCR, lists solely in-frame clones and lacks some. The sample yields 150,000 to 200,000 clones, around 87% seen once. This material consisted of peripheral blood, taken on day 0 of MenACWY control vaccination. This TCR came from an adult in good health. V and J are TRBV28 and TRBJ1-5, with D possibly matching TRBD1 (5 bases). This chain's CDR3 is CASSFAWGDQPQHF. The DNA for the CDR3 is TGTGCCAGCAGTTTCGCGTGGGGGGATCAGCCCCAGCATTTT.